The clone carrying this T cell receptor beta chain was seen a few times. Antigen: not known. Nominal health characterized the donors when sampled, though unrecorded immune exposures were likely. Germline V gene sequence: CDR1 SQVTM, CDR2 ANQGSEA. CDR3 size: 13 residues. The trim removed 5 bases at V and 8 bases at J, leaving 6 bases unmatched. PCR involved 60 Vbeta and 13 Jbeta primers. The method was immunoSEQ multiplex PCR; TCRdb's version includes in-frame clones alone and lacks a portion of them. The table lists 130,000 or so clones, roughly 66% of them singletons. This specimen comes from a study of cytomegalovirus exposure and HLA in healthy donors. Overall study results and limits: 150 to 200 TCR beta chains were listed as cytomegalovirus-associated. A further, later analysis showed that HLA-associated TCR beta chains (compared with equally common others) were more clonally expanded.

V is TRBV29-1 and J is TRBJ2-1; TRBD2 matches 10 bases. The sequenced sample was PBMCs. This receptor was identified in a young man in good health and CMV-seronegative. The DNA for the CDR3 is TGCAGCGTTATCGGGACTAGCGTCGATGAGCAGTTCTTC. Encoded protein: CSVIGTSVDEQFF.